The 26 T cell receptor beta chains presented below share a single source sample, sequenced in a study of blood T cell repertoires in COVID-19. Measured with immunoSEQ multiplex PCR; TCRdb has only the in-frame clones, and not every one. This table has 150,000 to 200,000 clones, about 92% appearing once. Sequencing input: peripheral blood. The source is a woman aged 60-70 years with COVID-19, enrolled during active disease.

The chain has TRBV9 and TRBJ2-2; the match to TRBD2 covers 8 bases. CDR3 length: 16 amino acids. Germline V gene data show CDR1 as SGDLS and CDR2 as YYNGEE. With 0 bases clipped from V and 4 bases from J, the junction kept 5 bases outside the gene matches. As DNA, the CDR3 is TGTGCCAGCAGCGTAGGAGTTAGCGGGGTCACCGGGGAGCTGTTTTTT. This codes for CASSVGVSGVTGELFF.

The CDR3 spells CASRRTGDSYEQYF. The CDR3 region has the DNA TGTGCCAGCAGAAGGACAGGGGACTCCTACGAGCAGTACTTC. The rearrangement uses TRBV14 and TRBJ2-7; 9 nucleotides align to TRBD1. CDR1 and CDR2 from the germline V gene are SGHDN and FVKESK. The CDR3 is 14 amino acids. Germline trimming cut 6 bases from V and 0 bases from J; bases unmatched to any gene: 3.

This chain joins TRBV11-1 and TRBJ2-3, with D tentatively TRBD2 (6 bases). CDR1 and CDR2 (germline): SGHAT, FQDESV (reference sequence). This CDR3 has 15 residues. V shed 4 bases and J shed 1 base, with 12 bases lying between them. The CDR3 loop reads CASSSRGIGTDTQYF. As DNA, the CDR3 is TGTGCCAGCAGCTCGCGGGGTATCGGCACAGATACGCAGTATTTT.

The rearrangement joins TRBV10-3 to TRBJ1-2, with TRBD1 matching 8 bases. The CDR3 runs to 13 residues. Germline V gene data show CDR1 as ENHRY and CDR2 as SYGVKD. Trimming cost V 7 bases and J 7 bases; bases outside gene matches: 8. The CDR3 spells CAITPGQESGYTF. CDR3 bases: TGTGCCATCACCCCGGGACAGGAGAGTGGCTACACCTTC.

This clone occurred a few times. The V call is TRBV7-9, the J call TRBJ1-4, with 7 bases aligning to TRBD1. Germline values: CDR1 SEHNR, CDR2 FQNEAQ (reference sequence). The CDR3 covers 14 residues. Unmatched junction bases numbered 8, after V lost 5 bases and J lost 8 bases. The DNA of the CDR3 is TGTGCCAGCAGCCTGACAGGGAGTCGGGAAAAACTGTTTTTT. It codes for CASSLTGSREKLFF.

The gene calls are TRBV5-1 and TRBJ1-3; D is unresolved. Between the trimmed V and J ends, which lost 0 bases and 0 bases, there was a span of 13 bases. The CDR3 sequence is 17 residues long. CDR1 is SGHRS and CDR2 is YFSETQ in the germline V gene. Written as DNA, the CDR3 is TGCGCCAGCAGCTTGGGAACTACAATGAGCTCTGGAAACACCATATATTTT. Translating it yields CASSLGTTMSSGNTIYF.

CDR3 coding DNA: TGTGCCAGCAGGCCCACCACCTCGGACAGGGGGTTTGGCTACACCTTC. This gives the protein CASRPTTSDRGFGYTF. The V call is TRBV6-6, the J call TRBJ1-2, with TRBD1 matching over 10 bases. CDR1 is MNHNY and CDR2 is SVGAGI in the germline V gene (reference sequence). V lost 6 bases and J lost 7; bases outside the gene matches: 14. The CDR3 is 16 residues long.

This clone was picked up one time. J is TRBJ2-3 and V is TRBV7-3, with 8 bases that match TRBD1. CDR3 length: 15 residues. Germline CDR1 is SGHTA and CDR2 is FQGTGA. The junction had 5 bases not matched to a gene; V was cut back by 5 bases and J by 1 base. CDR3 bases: TGTGCCAGCAGCCAACAGGGGGGTGGCACAGATACGCAGTATTTT. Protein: CASSQQGGGTDTQYF.

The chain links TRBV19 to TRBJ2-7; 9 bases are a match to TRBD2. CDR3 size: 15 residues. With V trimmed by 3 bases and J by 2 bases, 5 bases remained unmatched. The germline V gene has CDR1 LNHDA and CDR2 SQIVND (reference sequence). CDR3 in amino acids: CASSMGASGAYEQYF. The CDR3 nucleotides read TGTGCCAGTAGTATGGGGGCTAGCGGGGCCTACGAGCAGTACTTC.

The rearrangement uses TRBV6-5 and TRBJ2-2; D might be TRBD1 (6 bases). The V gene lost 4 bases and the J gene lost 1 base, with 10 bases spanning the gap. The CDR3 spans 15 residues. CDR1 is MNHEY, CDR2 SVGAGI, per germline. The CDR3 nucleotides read TGTGCCAGCAGTTCCAGGGGTCAGAACACCGGGGAGCTGTTTTTT. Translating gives CASSSRGQNTGELFF.

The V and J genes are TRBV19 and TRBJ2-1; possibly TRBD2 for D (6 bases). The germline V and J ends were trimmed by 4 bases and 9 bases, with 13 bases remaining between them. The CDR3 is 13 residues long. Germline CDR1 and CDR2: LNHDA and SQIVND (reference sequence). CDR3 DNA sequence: TGTGCCAGTAGTACCGGGAGACTCAGTGAGCAGTTCTTC. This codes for CASSTGRLSEQFF. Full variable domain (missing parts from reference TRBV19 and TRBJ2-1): DGGITQSPKYLFRKEGQNVTLSCEQNLNHDAMYWYRQDPGQGLRLIYYSQIVNDFQKGDIAEGYSVSREKKESFPLTVTSAQKNPTAFYLCASSTGRLSEQFFGPGTRLTVL.

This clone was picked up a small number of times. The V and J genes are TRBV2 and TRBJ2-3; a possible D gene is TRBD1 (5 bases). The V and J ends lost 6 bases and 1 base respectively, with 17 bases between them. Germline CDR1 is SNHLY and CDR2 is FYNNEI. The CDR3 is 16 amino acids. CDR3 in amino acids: CASRVNQGVGTDTQYF. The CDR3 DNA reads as TGTGCCAGCAGGGTCAATCAGGGTGTAGGCACAGATACGCAGTATTTT.

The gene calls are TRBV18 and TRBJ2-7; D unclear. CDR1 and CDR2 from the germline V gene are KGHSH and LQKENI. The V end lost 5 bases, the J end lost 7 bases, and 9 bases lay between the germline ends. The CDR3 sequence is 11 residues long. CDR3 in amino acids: CASSGPEEQYF. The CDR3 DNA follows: TGTGCCAGCTCAGGTCCCGAGGAGCAGTACTTC.

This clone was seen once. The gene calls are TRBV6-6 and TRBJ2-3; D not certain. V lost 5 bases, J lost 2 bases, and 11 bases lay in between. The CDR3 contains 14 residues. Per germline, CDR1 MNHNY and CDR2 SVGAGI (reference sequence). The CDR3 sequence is CASSPLASTDTQYF. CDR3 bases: TGTGCCAGCAGTCCCTTAGCATCCACAGATACGCAGTATTTT.

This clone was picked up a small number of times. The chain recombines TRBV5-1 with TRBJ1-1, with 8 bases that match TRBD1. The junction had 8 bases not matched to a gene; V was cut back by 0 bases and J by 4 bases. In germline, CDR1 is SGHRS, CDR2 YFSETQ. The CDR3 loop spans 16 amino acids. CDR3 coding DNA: TGCGCCAGCAGCTTGGGGGCAGGGGGCTTAGGCACTGAAGCTTTCTTT. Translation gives CASSLGAGGLGTEAFF.

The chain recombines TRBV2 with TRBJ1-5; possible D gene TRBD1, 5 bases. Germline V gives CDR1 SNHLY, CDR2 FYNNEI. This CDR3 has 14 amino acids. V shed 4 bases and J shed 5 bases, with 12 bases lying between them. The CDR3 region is CASSVDNGHQPQHF. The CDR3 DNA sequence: TGTGCCAGCAGTGTGGACAACGGCCATCAGCCCCAGCATTTT.

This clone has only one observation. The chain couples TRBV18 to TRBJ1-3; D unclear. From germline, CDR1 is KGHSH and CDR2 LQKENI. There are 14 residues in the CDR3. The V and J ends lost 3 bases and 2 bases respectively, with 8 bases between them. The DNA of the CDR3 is TGTGCCAGCTCACCTCCGAGGACTGGAAACACCATATATTTT. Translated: CASSPPRTGNTIYF.

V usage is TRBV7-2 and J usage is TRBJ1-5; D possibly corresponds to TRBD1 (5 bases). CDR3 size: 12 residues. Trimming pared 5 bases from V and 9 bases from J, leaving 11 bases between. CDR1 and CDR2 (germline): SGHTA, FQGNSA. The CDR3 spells CASSQGFAPQHF. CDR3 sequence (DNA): TGTGCCAGCAGCCAGGGATTCGCGCCCCAGCATTTT.

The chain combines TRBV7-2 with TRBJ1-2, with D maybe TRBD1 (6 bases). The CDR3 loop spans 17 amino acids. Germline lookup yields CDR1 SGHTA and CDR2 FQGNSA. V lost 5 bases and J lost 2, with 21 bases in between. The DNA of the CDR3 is TGTGCCAGCAGCGTTGGGCCCGCAGGGGAGGGAAACTATGGCTACACCTTC. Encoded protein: CASSVGPAGEGNYGYTF.

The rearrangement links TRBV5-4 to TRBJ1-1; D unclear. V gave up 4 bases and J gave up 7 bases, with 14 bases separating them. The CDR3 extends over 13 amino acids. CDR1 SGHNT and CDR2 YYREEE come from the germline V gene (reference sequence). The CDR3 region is CASSRAGAGEAFF. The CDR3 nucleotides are TGTGCCAGCAGCCGGGCGGGCGCCGGTGAAGCTTTCTTT.

DNA for the CDR3: TGCGCCAGCAGCCAAGAGCAGGGACTCTCTGGAAACACCATATATTTT. Protein product: CASSQEQGLSGNTIYF. V gene TRBV4-3 combines with J gene TRBJ1-3; D perhaps matches TRBD1 (5 bases). The CDR3 is 16 amino acids. With 0 bases removed from V and 0 bases from J, the gap between germline ends came to 9 bases. In germline, CDR1 is LGHNA, CDR2 YSLEER.

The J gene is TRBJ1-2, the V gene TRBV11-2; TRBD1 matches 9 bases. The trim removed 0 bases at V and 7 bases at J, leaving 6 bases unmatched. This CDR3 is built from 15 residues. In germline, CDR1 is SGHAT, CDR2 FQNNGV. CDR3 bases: TGTGCCAGCAGCTTAGAGGGGACAGGGAATCGTGGCTACACCTTC. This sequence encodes CASSLEGTGNRGYTF.

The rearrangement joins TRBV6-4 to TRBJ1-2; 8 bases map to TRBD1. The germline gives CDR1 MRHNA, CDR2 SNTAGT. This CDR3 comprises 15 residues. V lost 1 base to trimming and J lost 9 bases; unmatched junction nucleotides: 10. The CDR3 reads CASSDFRTGINSYTF. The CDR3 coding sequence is TGTGCCAGCAGTGACTTTCGGACAGGGATTAACAGCTACACCTTC.

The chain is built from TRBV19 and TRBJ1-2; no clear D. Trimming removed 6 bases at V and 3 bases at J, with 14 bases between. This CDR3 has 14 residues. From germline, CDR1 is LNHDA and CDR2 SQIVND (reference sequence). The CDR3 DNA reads TGTGCCAGTAGACACCTCTCAGTTGACTATGGCTACACCTTC. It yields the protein CASRHLSVDYGYTF.

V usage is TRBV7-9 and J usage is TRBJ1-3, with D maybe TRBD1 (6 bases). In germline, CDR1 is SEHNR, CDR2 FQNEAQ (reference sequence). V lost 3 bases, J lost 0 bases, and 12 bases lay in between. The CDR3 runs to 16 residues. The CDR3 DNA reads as TGTGCCAGCAGCTTCCTCAGGACAGACTCTGGAAACACCATATATTTT. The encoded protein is CASSFLRTDSGNTIYF.

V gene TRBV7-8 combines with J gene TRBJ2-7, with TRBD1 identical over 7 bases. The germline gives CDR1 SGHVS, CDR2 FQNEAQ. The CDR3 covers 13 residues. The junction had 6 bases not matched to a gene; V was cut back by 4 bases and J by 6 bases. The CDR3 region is CASSSDRSGEQYF. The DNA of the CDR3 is TGTGCCAGCAGCTCGGACAGGTCGGGCGAGCAGTACTTC.